A selection of T cell receptor beta chains follows, all from one sample in a study of blood T cell repertoires in COVID-19. Measured with immunoSEQ multiplex PCR; TCRdb has only the in-frame clones, and not every one. Here the sample spans 200,000 to 250,000 clones, more than 70% being singletons. The specimen was peripheral blood. Receptors originate from a woman aged 60-75 years with acute or convalescent COVID-19. The CDR3 runs from the conserved cysteine through the conserved F or W. A D gene is named only where the DNA matches it firmly. Not all rows give a size; the values are once, few, many and, for expanded clones, a class.

j_call: TRBJ1-1; v_call: TRBV11-2; clone_size: -; d_call: -; cdr3_nt: TGTGCCAGCAGCGATAGGAATAACGAGGTTGAAGCTTTCTTT; cdr3_aa: CASSDRNNEVEAFF
j_call: TRBJ1-1; v_call: TRBV18; clone_size: -; d_call: -; cdr3_nt: TGTGCCAGCTCCCCAGACAGAGACACTGAAGCTTTCTTT; cdr3_aa: CASSPDRDTEAFF
j_call: TRBJ2-7; v_call: TRBV5-4; clone_size: -; d_call: -; cdr3_nt: TGTGCCAGCAGCTATAGCAGGGGAACCTACGAGCAGTACTTC; cdr3_aa: CASSYSRGTYEQYF
j_call: TRBJ2-7; v_call: TRBV3-1/TRBV3-2; clone_size: -; d_call: TRBD2; cdr3_nt: TGTGCCAGCAGCTTCCGGACTAGCGGGAGTTTCGACGAGCAGTACTTC; cdr3_aa: CASSFRTSGSFDEQYF
j_call: TRBJ1-1; v_call: TRBV10-1; clone_size: -; d_call: -; cdr3_nt: TGCGCCAGCAGTGTGAAAAGGGAGGGCACTGAAGCTTTCTTT; cdr3_aa: CASSVKREGTEAFF
j_call: TRBJ1-3; v_call: TRBV9; clone_size: few; d_call: TRBD1; cdr3_nt: TGTGCCAGCAGCCCCATACCGGGACAGGGAAACACCATATATTTT; cdr3_aa: CASSPIPGQGNTIYF
j_call: TRBJ2-1; v_call: TRBV18; clone_size: -; d_call: -; cdr3_nt: TGTGCCAGCTCAGCGACAAATTCTTGGAATGAGCAGTTCTTC; cdr3_aa: CASSATNSWNEQFF
j_call: TRBJ1-1; v_call: TRBV5-5; clone_size: -; d_call: TRBD1; cdr3_nt: TGTGCCAGCAGCTCGGGATCAGGGGGAGGCACTGAAGCTTTCTTT; cdr3_aa: CASSSGSGGGTEAFF
j_call: TRBJ1-2; v_call: TRBV7-9; clone_size: -; d_call: -; cdr3_nt: TGTGCCAGCAGCCGGACACCCTATGGCTACACCTTC; cdr3_aa: CASSRTPYGYTF
j_call: TRBJ1-5; v_call: TRBV28; clone_size: few; d_call: TRBD1; cdr3_nt: TGTGCCAGCAGTCTACAGGGGAATGGTCAGCCCCAGCATTTT; cdr3_aa: CASSLQGNGQPQHF
j_call: TRBJ1-1; v_call: TRBV6-6; clone_size: -; d_call: -; cdr3_nt: TGTGCCAGCAGCCCCCCGGGGGGCCTGAACACTGAAGCTTTCTTT; cdr3_aa: CASSPPGGLNTEAFF
j_call: TRBJ2-7; v_call: TRBV15; clone_size: -; d_call: -; cdr3_nt: TGTGCCACCAGCAGAGCCGGGACTGGATCCTACGAGCAGTACTTC; cdr3_aa: CATSRAGTGSYEQYF
j_call: TRBJ1-3; v_call: TRBV2; clone_size: -; d_call: -; cdr3_nt: TGTGCCAGCAGTGAAGTCGTCAGGGCAAACTCTGGAAACACCATATATTTT; cdr3_aa: CASSEVVRANSGNTIYF
j_call: TRBJ2-2; v_call: TRBV6-5; clone_size: -; d_call: TRBD2; cdr3_nt: TGTGCCAGCAGGCGGGGGGGCAACACCGGGGAGCTGTTTTTT; cdr3_aa: CASRRGGNTGELFF
j_call: TRBJ1-2; v_call: TRBV28; clone_size: -; d_call: -; cdr3_nt: TGTGCCAGCAGTTTATGGGTAGGGAGAAGGGGCTACACCTTC; cdr3_aa: CASSLWVGRRGYTF
j_call: TRBJ1-5; v_call: TRBV28; clone_size: -; d_call: -; cdr3_nt: TGTGCCATCCGACAGGATCGGAGAGACAATCAGCCCCAGCATTTT; cdr3_aa: CAIRQDRRDNQPQHF
j_call: TRBJ1-1; v_call: TRBV7-2; clone_size: -; d_call: TRBD1; cdr3_nt: TGTGCCAGCAGCTTAGTTGGACAGGGAGGAAACACTGAAGCTTTCTTT; cdr3_aa: CASSLVGQGGNTEAFF
j_call: TRBJ1-1; v_call: TRBV5-1; clone_size: -; d_call: TRBD1; cdr3_nt: TGCGCCAGCATTAGGGACAGGGGCGGGAACACTGAAGCTTTCTTT; cdr3_aa: CASIRDRGGNTEAFF
j_call: TRBJ1-5; v_call: TRBV2; clone_size: few; d_call: -; cdr3_nt: TGTGCCAGCCTCGGCGTGGGGGCTGGCAATCAGCCCCAGCATTTT; cdr3_aa: CASLGVGAGNQPQHF
j_call: TRBJ1-1; v_call: TRBV5-4; clone_size: once; d_call: -; cdr3_nt: TGTGCCAGCAGCTTTGAGCCGTGGGCCTACACTGAAGCTTTCTTT; cdr3_aa: CASSFEPWAYTEAFF
j_call: TRBJ2-1; v_call: TRBV7-6; clone_size: -; d_call: -; cdr3_nt: TGTGCCAGCAGCTTACTTACAGACAGCCCCTGGGAACCTAATGAGCAGTTCTTC; cdr3_aa: CASSLLTDSPWEPNEQFF
j_call: TRBJ2-1; v_call: TRBV21-1; clone_size: -; d_call: -; cdr3_nt: TGTGCCAGCAGCGCCCTGGGAGTTGGAAACAATGAGCAGTTCTTC; cdr3_aa: CASSALGVGNNEQFF
j_call: TRBJ2-1; v_call: TRBV15; clone_size: -; d_call: -; cdr3_nt: TGTGCCACCAAAGATGAGATGGAGCATGAGCAGTTCTTC; cdr3_aa: CATKDEMEHEQFF
j_call: TRBJ1-1; v_call: TRBV14; clone_size: -; d_call: -; cdr3_nt: TGTGCCAGCAGCCAAGTATCGGGTTACACTGAAGCTTTCTTT; cdr3_aa: CASSQVSGYTEAFF
j_call: TRBJ2-2; v_call: TRBV5-1; clone_size: -; d_call: TRBD2; cdr3_nt: TGCGCCAGCAGCATTAGCGGGGGGGACACCGGGGAGCTGTTTTTT; cdr3_aa: CASSISGGDTGELFF
j_call: TRBJ1-5; v_call: TRBV7-8; clone_size: -; d_call: TRBD1; cdr3_nt: TGTGCCAGCAGCCATGACAGGGGACAGCCCCAGCATTTT; cdr3_aa: CASSHDRGQPQHF
j_call: TRBJ2-1; v_call: TRBV7-7; clone_size: -; d_call: -; cdr3_nt: TGTGCCAGCAGCTTAGATGCTAGCCGGTCCAACAATGAGCAGTTCTTC; cdr3_aa: CASSLDASRSNNEQFF
j_call: TRBJ1-5; v_call: TRBV5-1; clone_size: -; d_call: -; cdr3_nt: TGCGCCAGCAGCTTGGAGGGGGGGCGGGATCAGCCCCAGCATTTT; cdr3_aa: CASSLEGGRDQPQHF
j_call: TRBJ1-5; v_call: TRBV9; clone_size: -; d_call: -; cdr3_nt: TGTGCCAGCAGCGTGGAGGGCGGCAATCAGCCCCAGCATTTT; cdr3_aa: CASSVEGGNQPQHF